These 3 T cell receptor beta chains share one sample of origin, sequenced in a study of vaccination and CD4 T cells after COVID-19 (dated by TCRdb to between 2021 and 2022). Taken with the paper, the label for treatment or condition translates to: roughly ten-day PBMC culture with coronavirus spike peptide pools or control peptides (ViraFEST assay). These receptors have no known antigen. The library was produced with PCR. Sequencing instrument: Illumina iSeq 100. At the Johns Hopkins FTIC core, DNA from the cultured CD4+ T cells underwent TCR sequencing with the Oncomine TCR Beta short-read assay. The public reads were quality trimmed at Q25 with fastp and then assembled into clones with MiXCR by TCRdb, keeping productive beta chains. One record per CDR3 amino acid sequence lists the most common genes and DNA. This sample is represented by fewer than 10,000 distinct CDR3 sequences; more than 35% of them were singletons. About a sixth of the sample is taken by the ten largest.

Sample: CD4+ T cells from blood, cultured in vitro. Source of these receptors: a human donor who had recovered from COVID-19.

The chain couples TRBV11-2 to TRBJ2-5; 9 positions match TRBD1. The CDR3 is 15 amino acids. Germline CDR1 is SGHAT and CDR2 is FQNNGV. The junction had 7 bases not matched to a gene; V was cut back by 4 bases and J by 4 bases. The CDR3 DNA follows: TGTGCCAGCAGCTCTGGACAGGGGACAGGAGAGACCCAGTACTTC. Translating it yields CASSSGQGTGETQYF.

This chain joins TRBV5-6 and TRBJ2-3; TRBD2 aligns across 9 bases. V gave up 2 bases and J gave up 2 bases; unmatched junction bases: 3. Germline lookup yields CDR1 SGHDT and CDR2 YYEEEE. The CDR3 is 15 amino acids. The DNA of the CDR3 is TGTGCCAGCAGCTTAGGCGGGGGGGCCACAGATACGCAGTATTTT. It codes for CASSLGGGATDTQYF.

Only a few counts were recorded for this clonotype. The J gene is TRBJ1-2, the V gene TRBV6-1, with TRBD1 as a possible D gene (5 bases). The CDR3 is 12 residues long. Germline lookup yields CDR1 MNHNS and CDR2 SASEGT. V gave up 4 bases and J gave up 8 bases, with 11 bases separating them. This CDR3 reads CASSASRAGYTF. CDR3 coding DNA: TGTGCCAGCAGTGCGTCCAGGGCAGGCTACACCTTC.